This T cell receptor beta chain appears in the sequencing data of a study of cytomegalovirus exposure and HLA in healthy donors (dated by TCRdb to about 2017). Study-wide context: An earlier analysis of approximately 640 of the donors reported 250 to 300 Gb of sequence data and approximately 110 million unique TCR beta sequences from 150 million to 200 million T cells. An earlier analysis of roughly 600 of the donors used high-throughput TCR beta sequencing to judge whether each TCR beta V gene segment behaved as functional or pseudogenic. All discovery cohort repertoires had been generated on a single sequencing platform. In a later genetic analysis, genome-wide SNP genotypes for about three fifths of the roughly 670 donors were used, and that subset was treated as a discovery cohort. Approximately 310 gigabases of sequencing data and 78 million or so unique TCR sequences were included in an early release covering about 700 HLA-typed donors. Rather than using new phenotypic data, the later analysis identified candidate immune exposures from TCR beta sequences and from how often those sequences occurred across donors. The number of typed donors differed by locus: about 620-640 for A, B, C, DRB1 and DQB1; 500 to 550 for DQA1; 606 for DPA1; and around 450 for DPB1. A few DR-DQ haplotypes were treated as single units for association and clustering because of strong linkage in the cohort. Among 300 to 450 genotyped donors of the cohort, an average of 235,054 unique TCR beta nucleotide sequences were sequenced per donor, roughly 20% of them non-productive. The study combined high-throughput TCR immunosequencing, statistical association of individual TCRs with disease status, and machine learning to predict cytomegalovirus infection status. The aim of the study was to test whether cataloging public T cell receptors could identify signatures of past pathogen exposure. In a later analysis, previously published TCR beta repertoires from 600 to 850 donors were re-analyzed and high-resolution HLA genotyping was added so that TCR occurrence patterns could be studied. A separate validation cohort of about 110 different subjects was used in addition to the roughly 700-subject first cohort. Among the roughly 400 genotyped donors, 81% belonged to the genetic ancestry cluster associated with self-reported Caucasian donors. The study used immunosequencing to profile the T cell repertoires of some 600 subjects and linked those repertoires to cytomegalovirus serostatus. Donor age, sex, ethnicity and CMV serostatus were compiled together with the repertoire data. Class I and class II HLA loci were covered by the typing at four-digit resolution.

V and J are trimmed by 5 bases and 19 bases, and the gene matches miss 11 bases of the junction. Reading from cysteine to phenylalanine, the CDR3 counts 12 amino acids. Only the CDR3 region is kept as DNA, spanning 36 bases read in frame from base 1. For CDR1 and CDR2, the germline V gene lists MNHNS and SASEGT. Study-wide findings and limitations: Because some donors lacked HLA typing at each locus, the association tests relied only on the typed subset. The authors suggested that the approach could potentially be generalized to other disease states and immunological phenotypes. The cohort was sequenced for TCR beta chains only, and without alpha or paired-chain data the features that could be detected were limited. A cluster of highly shared sequence variants was judged likely to be a technical artifact of the sequencing pipeline. Correlated functional status among segregating V segments might be attributable to linkage disequilibrium, but an unknown experimental factor could not be ruled out. Some IMGT-functional V segments, including TRBV6-2 and TRBV6-3, could not be told apart with the 87-base-pair reads, so those segments were excluded. A few of the identified cytomegalovirus-associated TCR beta chains were confirmed in vitro to be specific for cytomegalovirus antigens. When HLA alleles, especially DR and DQ, strongly co-occurred, attributing TCR associations to individual alleles was difficult. Compared with equally common non-associated chains, HLA-associated TCR beta chains in a later analysis were more clonally expanded and had lower generation probabilities. According to a later analysis, parvovirus B19, influenza, CMV and Epstein-Barr virus appeared linked to several top co-occurrence clusters. An earlier analysis of approximately 570 of the donors showed that most TCR beta V segments appeared in productive rearrangements either about 87% or about 30% of the time, which broadly matched IMGT annotations. A later genetic analysis reported fewer N-insertions in productive TCRs among donors in an Asian-associated ancestry cluster than the approximately 670-donor mean. A further reported finding was that TCR beta sequences accurately predicted the HLA-A and HLA-B alleles for most subjects in the first cohort. Presence/absence analyses assumed roughly uniform sequencing depth across donors, an assumption that may not hold. A total of 150 or so TCR beta chains were listed by the study as associated with cytomegalovirus. For the cohort, immune exposure information was limited to CMV serostatus. Because counts were too low, around 18 rarely observed V segments, including chromosome 9 orphons, were left out of the earlier analysis of some 640 of the donors. A later analysis found that TCR association rates varied across HLA loci, with DRB1 alleles showing the most associated TCRs and HLA-C alleles the fewest. An association between a missense DCLRE1C variant and V-gene and J-gene trimming of TCR beta chains was found in a later genetic analysis and replicated in an independent cohort. In both the original and validation cohorts, the classifier was reported to diagnose cytomegalovirus status with high specificity and sensitivity. Across donors, most TCR sequences were observed very rarely, whereas some public TCRs were present in many individuals. Most CMV-associated TCR beta chains appeared to be HLA-restricted in a later analysis, and the HLA associations seemed to be driven largely by CMV exposure. In a later analysis, around 15,000 TCR beta sequences were associated with specific HLA alleles at a false discovery rate of 0.05.

The library was prepared using the immunoSEQ multiplex PCR assay. A mixture of 60 forward primers for TCR Vbeta segments and 13 reverse primers for TCR Jbeta segments was used in the multiplex PCR. A multiplex PCR assay on genomic DNA amplified the CDR3 region of rearranged TCR beta genes. Amplified TCR beta libraries were sequenced as 87-base-pair reads on the Illumina HiSeq System. As for how the authors treated the data: A later analysis counted approximately 74 million unique TCR beta chains across the 666 repertoires, and roughly 9.9 million of these chains were shared by at least two donors. Raw reads were error-corrected and collapsed into unique sequences with a nearest-neighbor algorithm that merged closely related sequences to remove PCR and sequencing errors. Alignment of CDR3 sequences to IMGT reference sequences was used to assign V, D and J gene segments. Each retained sequence needed at least a six-nucleotide match to both a V gene segment and a J gene segment. A rearrangement counted as productive if the CDR3 had no stop codons and remained in frame with V and J, and every other rearrangement counted as non-productive. CDR3 was defined according to IMGT convention as the region running from the second conserved V-encoded cysteine to the conserved J-encoded phenylalanine. The earlier analysis of some 540 of the donors excluded any sequence lacking an unambiguous match to a single V gene segment. In an earlier analysis of some 590 of the donors, a V segment was called functional when productive rearrangements were above 56.7%, and segregating when the standard deviation between donors exceeded 5%. A statistical classification framework was built for diagnosing cytomegalovirus status from the catalog of TCR beta chain sequences. In a later analysis, TCR nucleotide sequences were compared against IMGT/GENE-DB human TR gene sequences so that V and J genes could be assigned. The TCRdist pipeline was used in a later analysis to assign CDR3 sequences and most-parsimonious VDJ recombination scenarios. In a later analysis, each TCR beta chain was defined by its CDR3 amino acid sequence together with its V-gene family, and reads without a unique V-gene family were excluded. To address suspected cross-contamination and a sequencing artifact, a later analysis removed 550 to 750 highly shared, low-generation-probability nucleotide sequences. For each public chain, a later analysis derived a clonal expansion index from normalized ranks of inferred template counts within each repertoire. Generation probabilities in a later analysis came from a VDJ recombination model fitted to out-of-frame rearrangements, and those results were checked against IGoR. In a later analysis, TCR-TCR, TCR-HLA and TCR-CMV co-occurrence was scored with hypergeometric tests, and a repertoire-size bias correction was applied to TCR pairs. To estimate false discovery rates, a later analysis permuted the HLA or CMV assignments 20 times. A later analysis grouped co-occurring TCRs with DBSCAN, adding TCRdist sequence similarity when clustering within HLA-allele-positive subsets. For co-occurrence clustering, repertoires with fewer than 30,000 or more than 120,000 public chains were excluded, along with a handful of repertoires with anomalous nucleotide sharing. As stored in TCRdb, this immuneACCESS dataset retains in-frame rearrangements with V and J assigned. A fraction of the clones does not appear; measured against another copy, unresolved V genes explain less than half of the discrepancy, and the remainder lacks a known reason. The DNA was the basis for D and trimming; V, J and clone size are from that table. The sample table records 100,000 to 150,000 clones; 80% of these occur just once. The biggest ten clones account for about 3.3% of the sample.

The cohort comprised some 730 healthy bone marrow donors. All cohort members were sampled while nominally healthy, although unrecorded immune exposures were likely present. The donor was CMV seronegative and was included in the group of over 300 seronegative cohort members. A peripheral blood sample was provided by each donor, and peripheral blood mononuclear cells were used for TCR beta sequencing. The Qiagen DNeasy Blood Extraction Kit was used to extract genomic DNA from the blood cell samples. Regarding this clone: Which antigen it targets is not known. Base quality data are lacking; no much larger clone is found one base away.

The rearrangement combines TRBV6-1 with TRBJ1-6; the central 7 bases match TRBD1. The origin of this receptor is a male donor in good health and CMV-seronegative. The sample consisted of PBMCs. The encoded CDR3 is CASSTMGDRWHF. At the DNA level, the sequence is TGTGCCAGCAGTACTATGGGGGACAGATGGCACTTT.